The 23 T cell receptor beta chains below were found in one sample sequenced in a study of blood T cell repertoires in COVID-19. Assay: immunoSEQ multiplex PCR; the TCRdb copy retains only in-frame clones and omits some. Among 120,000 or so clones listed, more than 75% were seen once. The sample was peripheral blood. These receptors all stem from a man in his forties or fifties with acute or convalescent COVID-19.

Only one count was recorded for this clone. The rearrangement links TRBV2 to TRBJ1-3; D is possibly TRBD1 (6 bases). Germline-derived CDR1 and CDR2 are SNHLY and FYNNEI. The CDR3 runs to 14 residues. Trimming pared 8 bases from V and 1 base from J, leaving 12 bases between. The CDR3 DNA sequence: TGTGCCAGCGGCGAGGGGGGGTCTGGAAACACCATATATTTT. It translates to CASGEGGSGNTIYF.

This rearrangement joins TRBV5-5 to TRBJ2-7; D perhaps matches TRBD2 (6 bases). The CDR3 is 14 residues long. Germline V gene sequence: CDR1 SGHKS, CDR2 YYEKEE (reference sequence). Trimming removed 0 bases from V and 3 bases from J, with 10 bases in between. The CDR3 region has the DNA TGTGCCAGCAGCTTGGCCTGGCGGGACTACGAGCAGTACTTC. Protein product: CASSLAWRDYEQYF.

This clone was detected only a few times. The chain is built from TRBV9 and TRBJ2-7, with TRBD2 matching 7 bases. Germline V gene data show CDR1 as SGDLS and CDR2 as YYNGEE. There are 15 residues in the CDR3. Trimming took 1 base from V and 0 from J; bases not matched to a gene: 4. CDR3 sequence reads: CASSVQAGSSYEQYF. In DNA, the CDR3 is TGTGCCAGCAGCGTACAAGCGGGAAGCTCCTACGAGCAGTACTTC. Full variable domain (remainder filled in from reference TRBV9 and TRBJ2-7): DSGVTQTPKHLITATGQRVTLRCSPRSGDLSVYWYQQSLDQGLQFLIQYYNGEERAKGNILERFSAQQFPDLHSELNLSSLELGDSALYFCASSVQAGSSYEQYFGPGTRLTVT.

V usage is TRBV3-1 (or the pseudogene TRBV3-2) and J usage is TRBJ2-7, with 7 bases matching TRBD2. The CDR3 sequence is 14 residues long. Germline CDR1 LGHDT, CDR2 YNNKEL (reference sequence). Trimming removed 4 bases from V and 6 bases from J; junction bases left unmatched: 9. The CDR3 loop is CASSPPGLPGEQYF. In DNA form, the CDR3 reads TGTGCCAGCAGCCCTCCGGGACTACCCGGCGAGCAGTACTTC.

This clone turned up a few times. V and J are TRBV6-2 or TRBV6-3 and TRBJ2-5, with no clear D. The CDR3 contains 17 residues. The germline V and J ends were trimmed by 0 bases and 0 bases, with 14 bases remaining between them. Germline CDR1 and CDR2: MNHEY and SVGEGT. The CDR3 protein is CASSYSHDMTNQETQYF. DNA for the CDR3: TGTGCCAGCAGTTACTCTCACGATATGACAAACCAAGAGACCCAGTACTTC.

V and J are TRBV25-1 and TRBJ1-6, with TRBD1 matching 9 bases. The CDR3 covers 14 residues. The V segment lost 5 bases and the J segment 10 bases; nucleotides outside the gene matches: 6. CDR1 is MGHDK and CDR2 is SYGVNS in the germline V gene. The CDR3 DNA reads TGTGCCAGCAGTTCGGGACAGGGTACATCACCCCTCCACTTT. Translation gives CASSSGQGTSPLHF.

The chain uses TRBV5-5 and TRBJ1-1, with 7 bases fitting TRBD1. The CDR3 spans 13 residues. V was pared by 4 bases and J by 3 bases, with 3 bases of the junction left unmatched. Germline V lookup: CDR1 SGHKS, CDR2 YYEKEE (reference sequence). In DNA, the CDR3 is TGTGCCAGCAGCCACAGGGGAGACACTGAAGCTTTCTTT. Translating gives CASSHRGDTEAFF.

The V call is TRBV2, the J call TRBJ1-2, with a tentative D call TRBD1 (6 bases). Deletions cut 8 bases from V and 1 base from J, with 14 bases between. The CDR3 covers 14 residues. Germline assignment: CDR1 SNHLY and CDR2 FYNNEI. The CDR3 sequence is CASAGARFNYGYTF. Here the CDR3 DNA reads TGTGCCAGCGCGGGGGCCCGTTTTAACTATGGCTACACCTTC.

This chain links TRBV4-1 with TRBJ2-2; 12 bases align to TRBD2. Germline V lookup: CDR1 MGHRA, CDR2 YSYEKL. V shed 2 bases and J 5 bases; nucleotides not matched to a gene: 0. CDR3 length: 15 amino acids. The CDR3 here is CASSQLAGGTGELFF. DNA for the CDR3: TGCGCCAGCAGCCAACTAGCGGGAGGGACCGGGGAGCTGTTTTTT.

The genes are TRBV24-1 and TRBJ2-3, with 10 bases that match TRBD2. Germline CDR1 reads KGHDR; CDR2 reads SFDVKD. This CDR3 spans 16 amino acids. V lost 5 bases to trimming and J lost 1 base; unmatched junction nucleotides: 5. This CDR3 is CATSAFGTSGTDTQYF. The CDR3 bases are TGTGCCACCAGTGCCTTTGGGACTAGCGGCACAGATACGCAGTATTTT.

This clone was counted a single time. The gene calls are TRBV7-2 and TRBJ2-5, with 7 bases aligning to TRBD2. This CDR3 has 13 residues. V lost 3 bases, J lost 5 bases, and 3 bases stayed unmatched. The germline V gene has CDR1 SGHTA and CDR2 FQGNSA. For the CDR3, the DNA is TGTGCCAGCAGCTTGGGGAGGGCCGAGACCCAGTACTTC. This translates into CASSLGRAETQYF.

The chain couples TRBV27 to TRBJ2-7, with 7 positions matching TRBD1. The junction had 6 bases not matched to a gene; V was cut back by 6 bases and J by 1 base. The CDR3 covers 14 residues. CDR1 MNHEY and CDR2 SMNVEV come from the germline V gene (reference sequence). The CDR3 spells CASRGEDRSYEQYF. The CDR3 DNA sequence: TGTGCCAGCAGGGGAGAGGACAGGTCCTACGAGCAGTACTTC.

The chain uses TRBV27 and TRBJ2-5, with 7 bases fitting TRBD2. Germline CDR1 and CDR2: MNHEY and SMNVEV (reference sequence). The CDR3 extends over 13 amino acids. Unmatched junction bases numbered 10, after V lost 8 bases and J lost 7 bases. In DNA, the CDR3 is TGTGCCAGCGGCACGACCCCGGGAGGGACCCAGTACTTC. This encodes CASGTTPGGTQYF.

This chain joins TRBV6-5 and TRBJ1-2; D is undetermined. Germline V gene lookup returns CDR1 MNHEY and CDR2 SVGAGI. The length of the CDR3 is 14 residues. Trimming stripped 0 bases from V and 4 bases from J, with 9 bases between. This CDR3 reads CASSYSRGGYGYTF. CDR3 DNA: TGTGCCAGCAGTTACTCCCGGGGAGGCTATGGCTACACCTTC.

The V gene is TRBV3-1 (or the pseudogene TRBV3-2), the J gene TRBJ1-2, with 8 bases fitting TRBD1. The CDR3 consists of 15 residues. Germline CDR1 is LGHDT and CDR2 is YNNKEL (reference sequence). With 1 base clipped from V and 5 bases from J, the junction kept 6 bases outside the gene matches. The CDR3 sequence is CASSQGGQVIYGYTF. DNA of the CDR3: TGTGCCAGCAGCCAAGGGGGACAGGTGATTTATGGCTACACCTTC.

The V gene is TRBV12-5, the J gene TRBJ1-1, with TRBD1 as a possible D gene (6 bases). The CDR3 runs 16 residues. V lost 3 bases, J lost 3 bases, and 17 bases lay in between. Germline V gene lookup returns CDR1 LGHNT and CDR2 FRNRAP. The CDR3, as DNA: TGTGCTAGTGGTTTTGGGCAGGGGCCATCGGACACTGAAGCTTTCTTT. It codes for CASGFGQGPSDTEAFF.

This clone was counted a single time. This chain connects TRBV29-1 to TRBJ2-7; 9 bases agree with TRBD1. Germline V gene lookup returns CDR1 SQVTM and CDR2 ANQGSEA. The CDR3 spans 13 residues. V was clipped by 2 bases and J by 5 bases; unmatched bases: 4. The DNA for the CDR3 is TGCAGCGTTGAACCGGGACAGGGCCACGAGCAGTACTTC. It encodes CSVEPGQGHEQYF.

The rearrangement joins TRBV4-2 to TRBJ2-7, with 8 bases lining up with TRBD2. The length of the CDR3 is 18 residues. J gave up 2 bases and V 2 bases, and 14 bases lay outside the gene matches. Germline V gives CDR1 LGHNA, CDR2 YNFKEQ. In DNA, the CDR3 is TGTGCCAGCAGCCAACAAGCGTCGGGAGCGGGAGCGACCTACGAGCAGTACTTC. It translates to CASSQQASGAGATYEQYF.

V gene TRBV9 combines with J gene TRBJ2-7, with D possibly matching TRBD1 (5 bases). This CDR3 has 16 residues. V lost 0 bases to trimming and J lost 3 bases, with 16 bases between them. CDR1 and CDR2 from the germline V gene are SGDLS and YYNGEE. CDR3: CASSVDKGGAYYEQYF. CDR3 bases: TGTGCCAGCAGCGTAGATAAGGGTGGGGCCTACTACGAGCAGTACTTC.

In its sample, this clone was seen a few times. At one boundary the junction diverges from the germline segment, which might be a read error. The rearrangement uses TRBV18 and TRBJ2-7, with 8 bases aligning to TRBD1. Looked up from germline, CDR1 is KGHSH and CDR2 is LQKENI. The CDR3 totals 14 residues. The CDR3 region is CASTPGGLDYEQYF. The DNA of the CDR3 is TGTGCCAGCACACCAGGGGGCCTCGACTACGAGCAGTACTTC.

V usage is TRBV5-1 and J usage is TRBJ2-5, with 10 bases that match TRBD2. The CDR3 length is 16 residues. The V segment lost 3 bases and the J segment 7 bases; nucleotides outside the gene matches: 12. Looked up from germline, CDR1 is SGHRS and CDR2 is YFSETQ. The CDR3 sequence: CASSSGGLALEGTQYF. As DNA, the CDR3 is TGCGCCAGCAGCTCCGGGGGACTAGCGTTGGAGGGGACCCAGTACTTC.

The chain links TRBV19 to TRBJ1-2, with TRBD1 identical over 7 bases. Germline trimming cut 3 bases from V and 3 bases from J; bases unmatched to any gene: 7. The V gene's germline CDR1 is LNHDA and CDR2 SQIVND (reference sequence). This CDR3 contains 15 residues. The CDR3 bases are TGTGCCAGTAGTATGGACAGGATTGCGGACTATGGCTACACCTTC. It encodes CASSMDRIADYGYTF.

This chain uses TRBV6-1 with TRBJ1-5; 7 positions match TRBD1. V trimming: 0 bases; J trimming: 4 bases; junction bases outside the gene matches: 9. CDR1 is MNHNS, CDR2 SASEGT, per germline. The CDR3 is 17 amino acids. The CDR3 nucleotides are TGTGCCAGCAGTGAAGCCCAGGGGGGATTATATAATCAGCCCCAGCATTTT. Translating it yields CASSEAQGGLYNQPQHF.